This T cell receptor beta chain was recovered during a study of T cell repertoires in cytomegalovirus infection. About the study: As its CMV epitopes, the study selected recently identified HLA-C-restricted and well-studied HLA-B-restricted targets. Evidence of both CMV infection and a matching HLA type came from public TCR beta signatures. Study findings and constraints: Adding up the frequency of public TCR beta families identified people who carried CMV plus the relevant HLA. Ex vivo responses were dominated by HLA-C-restricted CMV-specific TCR beta clonotypes.

TCRdb reprocessed the reads with MiXCR, giving one entry per CDR3 protein. The sample includes fewer than 1,000,000 distinct CDR3 sequences, roughly 31% of them seen just once. CDR1 and CDR2 from the germline V gene are MNHEY and SMNVEV (reference sequence). The CDR3 covers 16 residues. V lost 5 bases, J lost 2 bases, and 16 bases lay in between. This clonotype was seen a few times. The antigen remains undetermined. The sample here was cultured CD8+ T cells from PBMCs, taken from culture after CMV antigen stimulation. The gene calls are TRBV27 and TRBJ1-5; the D is unclear. This TCR was sampled from a human donor in good health (CMV status not recorded). Some clones in this sample may be carry-over from other donors' samples. In DNA form, the CDR3 reads TGTGCCAGCAGTCCCTCGGAGGGCTATGGCAATCAGCCCCAGCATTTT. Its protein product is CASSPSEGYGNQPQHF.